Listed here are 17 T cell receptor beta chains from one sample, sequenced in a study of a mutant IDH1 vaccine in newly diagnosed glioma (dated by TCRdb to 2020 to 2023). No antigen is known for these receptors. The time point label on this specimen signifies: week 5, during vaccination. Every vaccine dose consisted of 300 ug of a 20-mer mutant IDH1 peptide in Montanide, administered subcutaneously together with topical imiquimod. The method was the immunoSEQ multiplex PCR assay. Drawn from immuneACCESS, this table holds only the in-frame rearrangements with V and J called that TCRdb kept. Clones are partly lost; checked studies trace under half to an unresolved V gene and leave the rest unexplained. This sample lists 40,000 to 55,000 clones; more than 70% were detected once. About 5.2% of the sample is held by the ten biggest clonotypes. This material consisted of PBMCs, taken from a glioma patient whose treatment included an IDH1 peptide vaccine. These receptor sequences come from a man in his fifties with glioma.

The chain recombines TRBV9 with TRBJ2-2; D gene ambiguous. V gave up 0 bases and J gave up 2 bases, with 11 bases separating them. Germline assignment: CDR1 SGDLS and CDR2 YYNGEE. The CDR3 length is 16 residues. The chain's CDR3 is CASSVVSSPNTGELFF. The CDR3 coding sequence is TGTGCCAGCAGCGTAGTAAGTTCACCAAACACCGGGGAGCTGTTTTTT.

The V call is TRBV18, the J call TRBJ2-7; no reliable D call. Germline V CDR1 and CDR2: KGHSH, LQKENI. The CDR3 is made up of 14 amino acids. V was trimmed by 3 bases and J by 2 bases, leaving 11 bases between them. The CDR3 spells CASSPVTEAYEQYF. The CDR3 nucleotides are TGTGCCAGCTCACCGGTTACAGAAGCCTACGAGCAGTACTTC.

This chain uses TRBV14 with TRBJ1-1; 8 bases are shared with TRBD1. The CDR3 runs to 12 residues. V was clipped by 5 bases and J by 7 bases; unmatched bases: 3. CDR1 and CDR2 from the germline V gene are SGHDN and FVKESK. CDR3 nucleotide sequence: TGTGCCAGCAGCTGGACAGGGTTTGAAGCTTTCTTT. This gives the protein CASSWTGFEAFF.

J is TRBJ2-2 and V is TRBV25-1; 8 bases fit TRBD2. The CDR3 loop spans 18 amino acids. Losses at the gene ends were 1 base for V and 5 bases for J; bases not matched to a gene: 12. Germline CDR1 MGHDK, CDR2 SYGVNS. The CDR3 coding sequence is TGTGCCAGCAGTGAATCCATAAGCGGGGGCTTTAAAACCGGGGAGCTGTTTTTT. Its protein product is CASSESISGGFKTGELFF.

The V call is TRBV2, the J call TRBJ1-3; D gene ambiguous. There are 15 residues in the CDR3. The germline CDR1 and CDR2 sequences are SNHLY and FYNNEI. The V end was cut by 1 base, the J end by 1 base, with 8 bases between. CDR3: CASSEGQVSGNTIYF. Here the CDR3 DNA reads TGTGCCAGCAGTGAAGGTCAGGTGTCTGGAAACACCATATATTTT.

The chain employs TRBV7-9 and TRBJ2-3, with 13 bases fitting TRBD2. After removal of 4 bases from V and 1 base from J, the junction contained 2 bases not matched to a gene. From germline, CDR1 is SEHNR and CDR2 FQNEAQ (reference sequence). The CDR3 has 16 amino acids. CDR3 sequence reads: CASSSLAGGGTDTQYF. CDR3 DNA: TGTGCCAGCAGCTCACTAGCGGGGGGGGGCACAGATACGCAGTATTTT.

This chain joins TRBV7-3 and TRBJ1-2; D gene unclear. CDR3 length equals 14 residues. Germline V CDR1 and CDR2: SGHTA, FQGTGA. V dropped 8 bases and J dropped 2 bases, with 15 bases sitting between them. DNA of the CDR3: TGTGCCAGCTCTGACGGCCCGGGGAACTATGGCTACACCTTC. Translated: CASSDGPGNYGYTF. Supplemented by reference TRBV7-3 and TRBJ1-2, the full variable domain reads GAGVSQTPSNKVTEKGKYVELRCDPISGHTALYWYRQSLGQGPEFLIYFQGTGAADDSGLPNDRFFAVRPEGSVSTLKIQRTERGDSAVYLCASSDGPGNYGYTFGSGTRLTVV.

The J gene is TRBJ1-2, the V gene TRBV20-1; possibly TRBD1 for D (5 bases). Germline V gene sequence: CDR1 DFQATT, CDR2 SNEGSKA (reference sequence). This CDR3 has 11 amino acids. V was cut by 1 base and J by 6 bases, with 6 bases left in between. This chain's CDR3 is CSARVRDGYTF. CDR3 coding DNA: TGCAGTGCTAGAGTCAGGGATGGCTACACCTTC.

The chain uses TRBV18 and TRBJ2-5, with 10 bases identical to TRBD1. Trimming at V came to 3 bases and at J to 2 bases, leaving 6 bases not matched to a gene. Germline V lookup: CDR1 KGHSH, CDR2 LQKENI. The CDR3 has 16 amino acids. The CDR3 sequence is CASSPPTGGNQETQYF. The CDR3 nucleotides read TGTGCCAGCTCACCCCCGACAGGGGGCAATCAAGAGACCCAGTACTTC. The complete variable domain, with remaining parts taken from reference TRBV18 and TRBJ2-5, reads NAGVMQNPRHLVRRRGQEARLRCSPMKGHSHVYWYRQLPEEGLKFMVYLQKENIIDESGMPKERFSAEFPKEGPSILRIQQVVRGDSAAYFCASSPPTGGNQETQYFGPGTRLLVL.

This clone has just a few counts. V is TRBV30 and J is TRBJ1-1; 8 nucleotides agree with TRBD1. Germline trimming cut 2 bases from V and 8 bases from J; bases unmatched to any gene: 10. CDR1 is GTSNPN, CDR2 SVGIG, per germline (reference sequence). This CDR3 is built from 14 residues. The CDR3 DNA sequence: TGTGCCTGGAGTCTAAGGACAGGGCCCACGGAAGCTTTCTTT. Translated: CAWSLRTGPTEAFF.

The rearrangement links TRBV2 to TRBJ1-1; possible D gene TRBD1, 6 bases. Trimming took off 10 bases at V and 5 bases at J, with 20 bases between the two ends. Germline values: CDR1 SNHLY, CDR2 FYNNEI. CDR3 length: 14 residues. The CDR3 bases are TGTGCCAACAATAACCAGGGGATTGCGACTGAAGCTTTCTTT. Amino acids: CANNNQGIATEAFF.

The DNA for the CDR3 is TGTGCCTGGAGGGCGTCCAGGGTCGACACCGGGGAGCTGTTTTTT. Its translation: CAWRASRVDTGELFF. The V and J genes are TRBV30 and TRBJ2-2, with D possibly matching TRBD1 (5 bases). The CDR3 runs 15 residues. The V gene lost 3 bases and the J gene lost 3 bases, with 14 bases spanning the gap. Germline assignment: CDR1 GTSNPN and CDR2 SVGIG (reference sequence).

The chain employs TRBV6-5 and TRBJ2-1, with TRBD2 identical over 8 bases. Trimming removed 6 bases from V and 6 bases from J; junction bases left unmatched: 4. The CDR3 is 13 residues long. CDR1 and CDR2 (germline): MNHEY, SVGAGI. CDR3 DNA: TGTGCCAGCAGGCGGGGGGAGGCCAATGAGCAGTTCTTC. Its protein product is CASRRGEANEQFF.

V gene TRBV7-2 combines with J gene TRBJ2-3, with 9 positions matching TRBD1. Germline V gene data show CDR1 as SGHTA and CDR2 as FQGNSA. The CDR3 totals 14 residues. V gave up 5 bases and J gave up 5 bases; unmatched junction bases: 5. This CDR3 is CASSLRDRVDTQYF. DNA for the CDR3: TGTGCCAGCAGCCTCCGGGACAGGGTAGATACGCAGTATTTT. The full variable domain, rest sourced from reference TRBV7-2 and TRBJ2-3, is GAGVSQSPSNKVTEKGKDVELRCDPISGHTALYWYRQSLGQGLEFLIYFQGNSAPDKSGLPSDRFSAERTGGSVSTLTIQRTQQEDSAVYLCASSLRDRVDTQYFGPGTRLTVL.

The CDR3 coding sequence is TGTGCTAGTGGTTTGGGGGCCTTCTTCGATGAGCAGTTCTTC. It codes for CASGLGAFFDEQFF. The V call is TRBV12-5, the J call TRBJ2-1; unclear D gene. Trimming left V 1 base short and J 8 bases short, with 12 bases between. In germline, CDR1 is LGHNT, CDR2 FRNRAP. This CDR3 spans 14 amino acids. Full variable domain (rest looked up from reference TRBV12-5 and TRBJ2-1): DARVTQTPRHKVTEMGQEVTMRCQPILGHNTVFWYRQTMMQGLELLAYFRNRAPLDDSGMPKDRFSAEMPDATLATLKIQPSEPRDSAVYFCASGLGAFFDEQFFGPGTRLTVL.

V is TRBV19 and J is TRBJ2-1; TRBD1 agrees at 10 bases. The CDR3 covers 14 residues. From germline, CDR1 is LNHDA and CDR2 SQIVND (reference sequence). The V gene end was trimmed by 3 bases and the J gene end by 9 bases; junction bases not matched to a gene: 5. As DNA, the CDR3 is TGTGCCAGTAGTATCGGACAGGGGGGAGGTGAGCAGTTCTTC. Translated, it gives CASSIGQGGGEQFF.

CDR3 sequence: CASSPGQGANYGYTF. CDR3 coding DNA: TGTGCCAGCAGTCCCGGACAGGGAGCTAACTATGGCTACACCTTC. The chain employs TRBV2 and TRBJ1-2; 8 bases are a match to TRBD1. V was pared by 5 bases and J by 0 bases, with 5 bases of the junction left unmatched. The CDR3 totals 15 residues. Germline CDR1 SNHLY, CDR2 FYNNEI.